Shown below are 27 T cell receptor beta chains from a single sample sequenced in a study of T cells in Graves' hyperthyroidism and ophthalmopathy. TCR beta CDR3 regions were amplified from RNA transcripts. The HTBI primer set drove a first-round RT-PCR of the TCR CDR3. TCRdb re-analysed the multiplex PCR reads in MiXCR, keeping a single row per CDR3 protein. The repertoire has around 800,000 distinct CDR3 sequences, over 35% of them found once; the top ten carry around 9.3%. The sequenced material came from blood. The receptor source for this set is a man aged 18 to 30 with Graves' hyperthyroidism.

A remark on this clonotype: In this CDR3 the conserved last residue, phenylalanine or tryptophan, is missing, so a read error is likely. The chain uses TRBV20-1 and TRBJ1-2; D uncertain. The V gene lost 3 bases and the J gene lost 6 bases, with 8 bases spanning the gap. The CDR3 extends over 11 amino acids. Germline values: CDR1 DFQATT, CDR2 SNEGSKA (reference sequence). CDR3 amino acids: CSARNPDGYTL. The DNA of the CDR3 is TGCAGTGCTAGGAACCCGGATGGCTACACCCTC.

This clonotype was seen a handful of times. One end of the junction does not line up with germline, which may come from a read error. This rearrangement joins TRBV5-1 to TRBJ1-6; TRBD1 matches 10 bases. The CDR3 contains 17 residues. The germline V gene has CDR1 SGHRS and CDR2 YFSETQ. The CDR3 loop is CASSSEGTGVYNSPLHF. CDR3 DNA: TGCGCCAGCAGCTCGGAGGGGACAGGGGTGTATAACTCACCCCTCCACTTT.

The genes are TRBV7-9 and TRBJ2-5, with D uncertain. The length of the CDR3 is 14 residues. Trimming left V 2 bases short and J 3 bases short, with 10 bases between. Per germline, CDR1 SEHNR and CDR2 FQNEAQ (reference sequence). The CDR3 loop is CASSLRHWEETQYF. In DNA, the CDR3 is TGTGCCAGCAGCTTACGCCACTGGGAAGAGACCCAGTACTTC.

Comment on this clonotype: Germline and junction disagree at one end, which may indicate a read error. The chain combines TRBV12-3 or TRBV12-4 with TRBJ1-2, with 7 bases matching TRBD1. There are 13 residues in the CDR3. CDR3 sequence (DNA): TGTGCCAGCTGTTTAGGACAGGCCCATGGCTACACCTTC. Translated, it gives CASCLGQAHGYTF.

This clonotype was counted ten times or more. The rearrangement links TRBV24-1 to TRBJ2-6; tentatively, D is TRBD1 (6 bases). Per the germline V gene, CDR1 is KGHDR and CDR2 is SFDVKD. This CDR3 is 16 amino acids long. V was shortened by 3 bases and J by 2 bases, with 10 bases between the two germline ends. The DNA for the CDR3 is TGTGCCACCAGTGATCGCAGGGGAGCTGGGGCCAACGTCCTGACTTTC. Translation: CATSDRRGAGANVLTF.

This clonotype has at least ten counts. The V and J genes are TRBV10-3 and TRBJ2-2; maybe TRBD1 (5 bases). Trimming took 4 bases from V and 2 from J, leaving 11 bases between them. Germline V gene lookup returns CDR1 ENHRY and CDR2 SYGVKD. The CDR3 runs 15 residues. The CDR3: CAISVRQINTGELFF. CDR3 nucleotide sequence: TGTGCCATCAGTGTTAGACAGATTAACACCGGGGAGCTGTTTTTT.

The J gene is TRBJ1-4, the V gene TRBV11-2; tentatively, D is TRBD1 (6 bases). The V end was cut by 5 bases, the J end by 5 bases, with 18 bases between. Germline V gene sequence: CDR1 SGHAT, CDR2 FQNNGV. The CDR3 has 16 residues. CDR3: CASSPGGASPNEKLFF. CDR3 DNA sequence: TGTGCCAGCAGCCCCGGGGGGGCTAGCCCAAATGAAAAACTGTTTTTT.

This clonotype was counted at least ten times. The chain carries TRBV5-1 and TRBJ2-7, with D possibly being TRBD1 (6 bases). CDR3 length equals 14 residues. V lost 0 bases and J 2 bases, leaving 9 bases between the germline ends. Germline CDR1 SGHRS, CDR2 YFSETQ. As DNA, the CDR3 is TGCGCCAGCAGCTTGGGACAGGAGCCCTACGAGCAGTACTTC. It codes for CASSLGQEPYEQYF.

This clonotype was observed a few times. The CDR3 is CASNRQGVGYQPQHF. CDR3 sequence (DNA): TGTGCCAGCAACAGACAGGGGGTCGGTTATCAGCCCCAGCATTTT. The chain carries TRBV12-3 or TRBV12-4 and TRBJ1-5, with 9 nucleotides matching TRBD1. The CDR3 is made up of 15 amino acids. J was trimmed by 5 bases and V by 7 bases; bases with no gene match: 9.

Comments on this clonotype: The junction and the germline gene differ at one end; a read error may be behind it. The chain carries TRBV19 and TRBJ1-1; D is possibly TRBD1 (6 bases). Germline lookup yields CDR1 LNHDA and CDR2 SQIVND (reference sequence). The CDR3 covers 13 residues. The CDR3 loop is CAGSIEGDTEAFF. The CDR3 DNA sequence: TGTGCCGGTAGTATTGAGGGGGACACTGAAGCTTTCTTT. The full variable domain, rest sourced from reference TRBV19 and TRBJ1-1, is DGGITQSPKYLFRKEGQNVTLSCEQNLNHDAMYWYRQDPGQGLRLIYYSQIVNDFQKGDIAEGYSVSREKKESFPLTVTSAQKNPTAFYLCAGSIEGDTEAFFGQGTRLTVV.

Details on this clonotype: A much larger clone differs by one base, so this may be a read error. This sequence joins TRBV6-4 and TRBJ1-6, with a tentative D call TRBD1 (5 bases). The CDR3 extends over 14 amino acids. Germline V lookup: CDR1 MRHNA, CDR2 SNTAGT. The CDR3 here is CASRIGTDNLPLHF. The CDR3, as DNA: TGTGCCAGCAGGATCGGGACGGATAATTTACCCCTCCACTTT.

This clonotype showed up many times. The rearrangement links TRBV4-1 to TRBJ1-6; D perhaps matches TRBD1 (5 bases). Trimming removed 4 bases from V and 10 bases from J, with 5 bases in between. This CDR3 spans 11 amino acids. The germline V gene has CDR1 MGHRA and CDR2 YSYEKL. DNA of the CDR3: TGCGCCAGCAGCCGGGGGTCACCCCTCCACTTT. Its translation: CASSRGSPLHF.

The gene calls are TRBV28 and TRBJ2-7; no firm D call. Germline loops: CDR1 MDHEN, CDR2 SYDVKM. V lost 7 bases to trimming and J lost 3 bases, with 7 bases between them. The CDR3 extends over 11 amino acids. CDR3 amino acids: CASNSNYEQYF. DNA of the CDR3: TGTGCCAGCAACAGCAACTACGAGCAGTACTTC.

DNA of the CDR3: TGTGCCAGCAGCTTAGGGGGATGGCATGAAAAACTGTTTTTT. It translates to CASSLGGWHEKLFF. The chain combines TRBV7-9 with TRBJ1-4; D is unresolved. Germline lookup yields CDR1 SEHNR and CDR2 FQNEAQ (reference sequence). This CDR3 has 14 amino acids. Trimming pared 1 base from V and 6 bases from J, leaving 9 bases between.

The DNA for the CDR3 is TGTGCCAGCAGCCCCCGAGGGGGGCACCAGACATACTACGAGCAGTACTTC. Translating gives CASSPRGGHQTYYEQYF. The chain is built from TRBV6-6 and TRBJ2-7; D might be TRBD1 or TRBD2, each matching 6 bases. Trimming shortened V by 6 bases and J by 3 bases, and 24 bases separated the two germline ends. Germline-derived CDR1 and CDR2 are MNHNY and SVGAGI (reference sequence). The CDR3 spans 17 residues.

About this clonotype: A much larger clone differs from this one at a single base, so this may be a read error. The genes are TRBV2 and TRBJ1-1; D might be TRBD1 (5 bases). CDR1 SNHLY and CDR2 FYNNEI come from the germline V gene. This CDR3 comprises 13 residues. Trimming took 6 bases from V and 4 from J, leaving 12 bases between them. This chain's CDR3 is CASSRDVGTEAFF. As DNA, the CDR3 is TGTGCCAGCAGCCGGGACGTAGGCACTGAAGCTTTCTTT.

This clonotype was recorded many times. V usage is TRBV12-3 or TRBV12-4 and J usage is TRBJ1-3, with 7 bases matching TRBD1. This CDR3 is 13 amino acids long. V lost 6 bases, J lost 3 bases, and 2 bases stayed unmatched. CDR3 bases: TGTGCCAGCAGGACAGGGAATGGAAACACCATATATTTT. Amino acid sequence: CASRTGNGNTIYF.

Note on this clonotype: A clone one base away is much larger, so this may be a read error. CDR3 bases: TGTGCCAGCAGATTGCGGACAGGCAGCACCGGGGAGCTGTTTTTT. Encoded protein: CASRLRTGSTGELFF. The V and J genes are TRBV7-8 and TRBJ2-2, with 7 bases lining up with TRBD1. Germline CDR1 is SGHVS and CDR2 is FQNEAQ. This CDR3 comprises 15 residues. Trimming cost V 6 bases and J 4 bases; bases outside gene matches: 8.

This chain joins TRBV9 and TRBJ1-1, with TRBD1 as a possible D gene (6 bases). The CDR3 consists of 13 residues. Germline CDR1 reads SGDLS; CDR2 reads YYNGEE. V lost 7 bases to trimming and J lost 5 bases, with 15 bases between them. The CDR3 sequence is CASRTQGKTEAFF. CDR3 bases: TGTGCCAGCCGGACGCAGGGGAAGACTGAAGCTTTCTTT.

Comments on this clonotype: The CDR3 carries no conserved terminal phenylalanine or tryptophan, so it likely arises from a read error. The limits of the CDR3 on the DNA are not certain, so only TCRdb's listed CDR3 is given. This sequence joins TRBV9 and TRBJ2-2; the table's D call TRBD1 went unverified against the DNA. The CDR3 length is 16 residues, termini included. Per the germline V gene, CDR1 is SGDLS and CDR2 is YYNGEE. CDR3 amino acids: CASSANIRGNTGELVL.

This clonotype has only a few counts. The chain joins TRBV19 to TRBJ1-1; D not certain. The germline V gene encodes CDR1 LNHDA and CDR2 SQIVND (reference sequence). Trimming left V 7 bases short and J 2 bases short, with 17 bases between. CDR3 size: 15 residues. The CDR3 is CASIKQTGRNTEAFF. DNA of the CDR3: TGTGCCAGTATCAAACAAACCGGGAGAAACACTGAAGCTTTCTTT.

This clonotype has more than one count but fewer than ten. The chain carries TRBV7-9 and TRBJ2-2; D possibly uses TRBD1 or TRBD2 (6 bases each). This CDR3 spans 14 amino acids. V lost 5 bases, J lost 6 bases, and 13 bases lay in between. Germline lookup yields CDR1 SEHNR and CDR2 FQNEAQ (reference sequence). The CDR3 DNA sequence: TGTGCCAGCAGCCCTCCTCGGGGGCCCGGGGAGCTGTTTTTT. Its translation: CASSPPRGPGELFF. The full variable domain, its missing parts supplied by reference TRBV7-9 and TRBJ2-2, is DTGVSQNPRHKITKRGQNVTFRCDPISEHNRLYWYRQTLGQGPEFLTYFQNEAQLEKSRLLSDRFSAERPKGSFSTLEIQRTEQGDSAMYLCASSPPRGPGELFFGEGSRLTVL.

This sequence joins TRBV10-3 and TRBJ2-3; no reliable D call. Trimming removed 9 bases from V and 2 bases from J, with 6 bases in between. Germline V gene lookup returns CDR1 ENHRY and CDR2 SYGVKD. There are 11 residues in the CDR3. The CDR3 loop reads CAIRDTDTQYF. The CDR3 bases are TGTGCCATTAGGGACACAGATACGCAGTATTTT.

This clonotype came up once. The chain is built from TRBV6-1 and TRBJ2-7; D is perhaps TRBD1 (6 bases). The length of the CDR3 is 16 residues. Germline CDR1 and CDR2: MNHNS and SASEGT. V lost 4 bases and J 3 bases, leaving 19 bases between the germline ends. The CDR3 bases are TGTGCCAGCAGTGGATCCCCCGGACAGATCAACTACGAGCAGTACTTC. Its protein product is CASSGSPGQINYEQYF.

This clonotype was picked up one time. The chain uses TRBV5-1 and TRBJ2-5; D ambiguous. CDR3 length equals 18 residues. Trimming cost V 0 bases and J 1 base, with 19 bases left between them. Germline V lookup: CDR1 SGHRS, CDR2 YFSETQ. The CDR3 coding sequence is TGCGCCAGCAGCTTGGGGCAGTCAACTCGGGTAGGCCAAGAGACCCAGTACTTC. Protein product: CASSLGQSTRVGQETQYF. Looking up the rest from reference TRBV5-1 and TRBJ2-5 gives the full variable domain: KAGVTQTPRYLIKTRGQQVTLSCSPISGHRSVSWYQQTPGQGLQFLFEYFSETQRNKGNFPGRFSGRQFSNSRSEMNVSTLELGDSALYLCASSLGQSTRVGQETQYFGPGTRLLVL.

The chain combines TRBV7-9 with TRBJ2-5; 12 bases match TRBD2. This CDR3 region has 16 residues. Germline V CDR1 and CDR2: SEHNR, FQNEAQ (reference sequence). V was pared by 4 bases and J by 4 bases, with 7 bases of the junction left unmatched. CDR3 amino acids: CASSWKLAGGPETQYF. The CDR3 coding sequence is TGTGCCAGCAGCTGGAAGCTAGCGGGAGGGCCAGAGACCCAGTACTTC.

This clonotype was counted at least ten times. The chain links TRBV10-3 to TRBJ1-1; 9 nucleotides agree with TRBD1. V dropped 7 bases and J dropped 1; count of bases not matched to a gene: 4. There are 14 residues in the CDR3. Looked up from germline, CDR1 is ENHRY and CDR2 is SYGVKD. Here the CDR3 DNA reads TGTGCCATCAACCCGACAGGGGGGAACACTGAAGCTTTCTTT. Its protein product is CAINPTGGNTEAFF.